The 8 T cell receptor beta chains presented below share a single source sample, sequenced in a study of control samples from healthy donors and cancer patients. Sequencing was performed with immunoSEQ multiplex PCR; in TCRdb, only in-frame clones are kept and a portion is missing. The table records 350,000 to 450,000 clones, approximately 90% of them present only once. Sequences were obtained from PBMCs. These receptors were obtained from a man aged 40-49 years with head and neck cancer.

This clone was recorded once. This sequence joins TRBV5-1 and TRBJ2-7, with 7 bases fitting TRBD2. Per the germline V gene, CDR1 is SGHRS and CDR2 is YFSETQ. Unmatched junction bases numbered 8, after V lost 1 base and J lost 4 bases. This CDR3 has 15 amino acids. The CDR3 nucleotides read TGCGCCAGCAGCTTGAGGGGCGGGAGTGGTTACGAGCAGTACTTC. Its translation is CASSLRGGSGYEQYF.

With respect to this clone: The same CDR3 arises from other DNA sequences in this sample as well. CDR3 protein: CASSWGSYNEQFF. For the CDR3, the DNA is TGTGCCAGCAGTTGGGGGTCCTACAATGAGCAGTTCTTC. The rearrangement joins TRBV27 to TRBJ2-1; the D call may be TRBD1 or TRBD2 (5 bases each). The CDR3 spans 13 residues. V was pared by 4 bases and J by 1 base, with 5 bases between. The germline V gene encodes CDR1 MNHEY and CDR2 SMNVEV (reference sequence).

The chain couples TRBV5-8 to TRBJ1-1, with 7 bases matching TRBD1. Germline CDR1 is SGHTS and CDR2 is YDEGEE. CDR3 size: 14 residues. Trimming cost V 4 bases and J 6 bases; bases outside gene matches: 9. In DNA, the CDR3 is TGTGCCAGCAGCCCCACCTTGACAGGGTCTGAAGCTTTCTTT. It specifies CASSPTLTGSEAFF.

This sequence joins TRBV27 and TRBJ1-6, with 10 nucleotides matching TRBD1. This CDR3 spans 14 amino acids. Germline V gene data show CDR1 as MNHEY and CDR2 as SMNVEV (reference sequence). V trimming: 5 bases; J trimming: 7 bases; junction bases outside the gene matches: 2. CDR3 amino acids: CASSPGQGNSPLHF. The CDR3 DNA reads as TGTGCCAGCAGTCCGGGACAGGGGAATTCACCCCTCCACTTT.

The rearrangement links TRBV7-8 to TRBJ1-1; D possibly corresponds to TRBD1 (6 bases). The CDR3 spans 14 residues. Between the trimmed V and J ends, which lost 5 bases and 4 bases, there was a span of 14 bases. Germline V CDR1 and CDR2: SGHVS, FQNEAQ. CDR3 DNA: TGTGCCAGCAGCCCGGAGGGGGGGAGCACTGAAGCTTTCTTT. This codes for CASSPEGGSTEAFF.

The chain carries TRBV27 and TRBJ2-1; the D is unclear. Germline V lookup: CDR1 MNHEY, CDR2 SMNVEV (reference sequence). This CDR3 contains 15 residues. V lost 3 bases and J lost 2, with 11 bases in between. Here the CDR3 reads CASSLSRKTYNEQFF. The CDR3, as DNA: TGTGCCAGCAGTTTGTCCCGAAAAACCTACAATGAGCAGTTCTTC.

This chain joins TRBV6-5 and TRBJ1-1; no firm D call. CDR3 length equals 15 residues. Per the germline V gene, CDR1 is MNHEY and CDR2 is SVGAGI. Deletions cut 5 bases from V and 3 bases from J, with 16 bases between. The CDR3 DNA follows: TGTGCCAGCAGTCCTCCGAGGGTCATGGACACTGAAGCTTTCTTT. Amino acid sequence: CASSPPRVMDTEAFF.

The chain couples TRBV7-6 to TRBJ2-1; D remains unclear. The germline V gene has CDR1 SGHVS and CDR2 FNYEAQ. The CDR3 has 16 amino acids. V lost 5 bases, J lost 9 bases, and 23 bases lay in between. Here the CDR3 reads CASSHTTAAAIREQFF. As DNA, the CDR3 is TGTGCCAGCAGCCATACGACCGCCGCAGCAATTCGTGAGCAGTTCTTC. The complete variable domain, with remaining parts taken from reference TRBV7-6 and TRBJ2-1, reads GAGVSQSPRYKVTKRGQDVALRCDPISGHVSLYWYRQALGQGPEFLTYFNYEAQQDKSGLPNDRFSAERPEGSISTLTIQRTEQRDSAMYRCASSHTTAAAIREQFFGPGTRLTVL.